This TCR beta chain was sequenced in a study of cytomegalovirus exposure and HLA in healthy donors. Use of 60 Vbeta and 13 Jbeta primers characterized the PCR. Generated by immunoSEQ multiplex PCR, the TCRdb table keeps only in-frame clones and is missing some. The sample has around 76,000 clones; over 60% are singletons. General study points: Donors were assumed by presence/absence analyses to have roughly uniform sequencing depth.

Concerning this clone: Its antigen is currently unknown.

Sequencing was done on a sample of PBMCs. The TCR sequence derives from a man aged 35 to 55 in good health and CMV-seropositive.

The CDR3 DNA reads as TGTGCCAGCCATCTGTCAGACAGGGGGCATCAGCCCCAGCATTTT. Translation: CASHLSDRGHQPQHF. The rearrangement uses TRBV28 and TRBJ1-5; 10 bases map to TRBD1. The junction had 9 bases not matched to a gene; V was cut back by 8 bases and J by 5 bases. Germline loops: CDR1 MDHEN, CDR2 SYDVKM. The CDR3 has 15 amino acids.